The TCR beta chain under discussion was sequenced for a study of blood T cell repertoires in COVID-19. Turning to the study itself: Specimens from acute and convalescent COVID-19 originated in the United States, Italy and Spain. T cells, B-cell-depleted T cells, or PBMCs provided the cDNA or gDNA that served as material.

How the authors handled the data: Amplifying reference gene primers gave estimates of nucleated cell counts. Sequencing used immunoSEQ multiplex PCR; TCRdb keeps in-frame clones, though not all of them. V and J calls and clone size come straight from that table; D and trimming were deduced from the DNA. The sample yields 150,000 to 190,000 clones, approximately 84% seen once. Followed over time, Seattle patients had been enrolled while infection was active. Losses at the gene ends were 5 bases for V and 1 base for J; bases not matched to a gene: 10. CDR3 length: 18 amino acids. Germline-derived CDR1 and CDR2 are SGHTA and FQGTGA.

V usage is TRBV7-3 and J usage is TRBJ2-3, with 12 bases identical to TRBD2. This receptor was taken from a woman aged 55-69 years with COVID-19, enrolled during active disease. The source material was peripheral blood. The CDR3 bases are TGTGCCAGCAGCGTGACTAGCGGGAGTGGGAGGGGCACAGATACGCAGTATTTT. Translated: CASSVTSGSGRGTDTQYF.